The 31 T cell receptor beta chains presented below share a single source sample, sequenced in a study of CD8+ T cells in alopecia areata. In each case, RNA was isolated and then reverse transcribed into cDNA as the sequencing template. Clones were read by immunoSEQ multiplex PCR, and TCRdb kept only the in-frame ones, dropping some. The sample has around 100,000 clones, roughly half seen once. The sequenced sample consisted of CD4+ T cells sorted from blood. These receptors all stem from a human donor in good health.

The chain employs TRBV5-4 and TRBJ2-5; maybe TRBD2 (5 bases). CDR1 and CDR2 (germline): SGHNT, YYREEE (reference sequence). Trimming stripped 4 bases from V and 4 bases from J, with 14 bases between. This CDR3 is built from 14 residues. The CDR3 region has the DNA TGTGCCAGCAGCATCGGAGGTCTGGGAGAGACCCAGTACTTC. This translates into CASSIGGLGETQYF. The full variable domain, its missing parts supplied by reference TRBV5-4 and TRBJ2-5, is ETGVTQSPTHLIKTRGQQVTLRCSSQSGHNTVSWYQQALGQGPQFIFQYYREEENGRGNFPPRFSGLQFPNYSSELNVNALELDDSALYLCASSIGGLGETQYFGPGTRLLVL.

This chain connects TRBV29-1 to TRBJ2-3; weak D call: TRBD1 (6 bases). The germline gives CDR1 SQVTM, CDR2 ANQGSEA. Trimming cost V 5 bases and J 3 bases, with 9 bases left between them. This CDR3 contains 12 residues. The CDR3 reads CSVQQGTDTQYF. The DNA of the CDR3 is TGCAGCGTTCAGCAGGGGACAGATACGCAGTATTTT.

In its sample, this clone was seen once. The V gene is TRBV6-1, the J gene TRBJ2-1; 13 bases fit TRBD2. CDR3 length: 15 amino acids. V was pared by 5 bases and J by 9 bases, with 7 bases of the junction left unmatched. Germline values: CDR1 MNHNS, CDR2 SASEGT. The CDR3 reads CASSTSGGAFGEQFF. The CDR3 DNA reads TGTGCCAGCAGTACTAGCGGGGGGGCTTTCGGTGAGCAGTTCTTC.

This clone has only a few counts. This chain joins TRBV29-1 and TRBJ2-5; no clear D. CDR1 is SQVTM, CDR2 ANQGSEA, per germline. V was shortened by 5 bases and J by 5 bases, with 6 bases between the two germline ends. This CDR3 region has 10 residues. The CDR3 DNA sequence: TGCAGCGTTTATCAGGAGACCCAGTACTTC. Translated: CSVYQETQYF.

The rearrangement uses TRBV30 and TRBJ1-1; weak D call: TRBD1 (6 bases). The CDR3 covers 11 residues. Germline CDR1 is GTSNPN and CDR2 is SVGIG (reference sequence). The CDR3 coding sequence is TGTGCGTCGGGGGGGGCAACTGAAGCTTTCTTT. It specifies CASGGATEAFF. Looking up the rest from reference TRBV30 and TRBJ1-1 gives the full variable domain: SQTIHQWPATLVQPVGSPLSLECTVEGTSNPNLYWYRQAAGRGLQLLFYSVGIGQISSEVPQNLSASRPQDRQFILSSKKLLLSDSGFYLCASGGATEAFFGQGTRLTVV.

This clone occurred once. J is TRBJ2-3 and V is TRBV7-9, with 13 bases aligning to TRBD2. The CDR3 spans 17 residues. J lost 2 bases, V lost 3 bases, and 5 bases had no gene match. Germline CDR1 and CDR2: SEHNR and FQNEAQ (reference sequence). The CDR3 reads CASSLGLAGRTTDTQYF. The CDR3 DNA sequence: TGTGCCAGCAGCTTGGGACTAGCGGGGAGAACCACAGATACGCAGTATTTT.

The chain couples TRBV28 to TRBJ2-7, with TRBD1 matching over 8 bases. This CDR3 spans 14 amino acids. Per germline, CDR1 MDHEN and CDR2 SYDVKM. Trimming took 10 bases from V and 5 from J; bases not matched to a gene: 13. The CDR3 protein is CATRFPGQAHEQYF. CDR3 coding DNA: TGTGCCACCCGCTTCCCGGGACAGGCCCACGAGCAGTACTTC.

J is TRBJ2-7 and V is TRBV27; no firm D call. Germline V CDR1 and CDR2: MNHEY, SMNVEV (reference sequence). The CDR3 loop spans 13 amino acids. Trimming took off 5 bases at V and 6 bases at J, with 14 bases between the two ends. In DNA, the CDR3 is TGTGCCAGCAGTCCCCAAGGTGTTCGCGAGCAGTACTTC. It is translated as CASSPQGVREQYF.

The chain is built from TRBV30 and TRBJ2-3; maybe TRBD2 (6 bases). This CDR3 spans 17 amino acids. Trimming took off 2 bases at V and 0 bases at J, with 18 bases between the two ends. The V gene's germline CDR1 is GTSNPN and CDR2 SVGIG (reference sequence). CDR3 in amino acids: CAWSHGGSRRSTDTQYF. CDR3 DNA sequence: TGTGCCTGGAGTCATGGGGGGAGCAGAAGGAGCACAGATACGCAGTATTTT.

This chain uses TRBV7-2 with TRBJ1-6; no clear D gene. The germline gives CDR1 SGHTA, CDR2 FQGNSA. CDR3 length equals 15 residues. V lost 4 bases and J 0 bases, leaving 7 bases between the germline ends. This CDR3 reads CASSSSSSYNSPLHF. CDR3 nucleotide sequence: TGTGCCAGCAGCTCCAGTAGCTCCTATAATTCACCCCTCCACTTT.

The chain has TRBV6-5 and TRBJ1-2; perhaps TRBD1 as D (6 bases). The CDR3 runs 12 residues. V gave up 4 bases and J gave up 8 bases, with 11 bases separating them. Germline values: CDR1 MNHEY, CDR2 SVGAGI. In nucleotides, the CDR3 is TGTGCCAGCAGTTCACAGGGATGGGGCTACACCTTC. This encodes CASSSQGWGYTF.

The chain employs TRBV7-2 and TRBJ2-7, with D unclear. CDR1 is SGHTA and CDR2 is FQGNSA in the germline V gene. This CDR3 has 11 amino acids. V lost 3 bases and J 5 bases, leaving 5 bases between the germline ends. DNA of the CDR3: TGTGCCAGCAGCTTGAGACACGAGCAGTACTTC. It is translated as CASSLRHEQYF.

This clone is a singleton in its sample. V is TRBV30 and J is TRBJ2-3; 8 bases are a match to TRBD2. Germline loops: CDR1 GTSNPN, CDR2 SVGIG (reference sequence). The CDR3 is 17 residues long. The J segment lost 0 bases and the V segment lost 2 bases, leaving 10 bases of the junction unmatched. The CDR3 DNA follows: TGTGCCTGGAGTAGGAGCGGGGGCCTCACTAGCACAGATACGCAGTATTTT. It is translated as CAWSRSGGLTSTDTQYF.

The J gene is TRBJ1-2, the V gene TRBV11-1; D possibly corresponds to TRBD1 (6 bases). Per germline, CDR1 SGHAT and CDR2 FQDESV (reference sequence). The CDR3 is 13 amino acids. V gave up 5 bases and J gave up 8 bases, with 15 bases separating them. The CDR3 sequence is CASSPLDSRGYTF. In nucleotides, the CDR3 is TGTGCCAGCAGCCCGCTGGACAGCCGGGGCTACACCTTC.

In its sample, this clone was seen a few times. The rearrangement uses TRBV30 and TRBJ2-3; D is unresolved. V dropped 2 bases and J dropped 1 base, with 4 bases sitting between them. Germline assignment: CDR1 GTSNPN and CDR2 SVGIG (reference sequence). CDR3 size: 12 residues. Here the CDR3 reads CAWSSGTDTQYF. As DNA, the CDR3 is TGTGCCTGGAGTTCCGGCACAGATACGCAGTATTTT.

V is TRBV5-8 and J is TRBJ1-5, with D perhaps matching TRBD1 (5 bases). V shed 4 bases and J shed 7 bases, with 18 bases lying between them. Germline lookup yields CDR1 SGHTS and CDR2 YDEGEE. The CDR3 is 15 residues long. As DNA, the CDR3 is TGTGCCAGCAGCCCATGGGGACTGGGAGGACAGCCCCAGCATTTT. Translation gives CASSPWGLGGQPQHF.

This chain's CDR3 is CASSRLHSGIQETQYF. The CDR3 nucleotides are TGTGCCAGCAGCAGACTACATAGCGGTATCCAAGAGACCCAGTACTTC. The J gene is TRBJ2-5, the V gene TRBV9; D possibly corresponds to TRBD2 (6 bases). The CDR3 spans 16 residues. Germline values: CDR1 SGDLS, CDR2 YYNGEE. Trimming removed 4 bases from V and 1 base from J, with 17 bases in between.

This clone was detected a few times. V and J are TRBV5-4 and TRBJ2-2, with no clear D. This CDR3 spans 16 amino acids. V gave up 4 bases and J gave up 3 bases, with 16 bases separating them. Germline CDR1 SGHNT, CDR2 YYREEE (reference sequence). CDR3 sequence (DNA): TGTGCCAGCAGCGGAATTATGGGTACACACACCGGGGAGCTGTTTTTT. As protein: CASSGIMGTHTGELFF.

The chain has TRBV5-1 and TRBJ2-3, with 7 bases that match TRBD2. CDR1 and CDR2 from the germline V gene are SGHRS and YFSETQ. V lost 1 base to trimming and J lost 3 bases; unmatched junction nucleotides: 8. This CDR3 spans 16 amino acids. This CDR3 reads CASSLTGGANTDTQYF. CDR3 bases: TGCGCCAGCAGCTTGACGGGGGGTGCAAATACAGATACGCAGTATTTT.

The gene calls are TRBV9 and TRBJ2-7, with D possibly being TRBD2 (7 bases). Germline V lookup: CDR1 SGDLS, CDR2 YYNGEE. Deletions cut 4 bases from V and 5 bases from J, with 19 bases between. This CDR3 region has 15 residues. Written as DNA, the CDR3 is TGTGCCAGCAGCCCAAGACGGGGGGCAAGGAACGAGCAGTACTTC. This gives the protein CASSPRRGARNEQYF.

The rearrangement links TRBV6-6 to TRBJ1-1; 10 positions agree with TRBD1. Unmatched junction bases numbered 0, after V lost 2 bases and J lost 6 bases. CDR1 is MNHNY and CDR2 is SVGAGI in the germline V gene (reference sequence). The CDR3 has 13 residues. The CDR3 spells CASSYGTGAEAFF. In DNA, the CDR3 is TGTGCCAGCAGTTACGGGACAGGGGCTGAAGCTTTCTTT.

V gene TRBV5-1 combines with J gene TRBJ1-1; D perhaps matches TRBD1 (5 bases). Trimming removed 8 bases at V and 4 bases at J, with 15 bases between. Germline loops: CDR1 SGHRS, CDR2 YFSETQ. The CDR3 covers 13 residues. Written as DNA, the CDR3 is TGCGCCAGTACCGCCAGGGATAGCACTGAAGCTTTCTTT. Protein: CASTARDSTEAFF.

The chain is built from TRBV29-1 and TRBJ2-3, with a tentative D call TRBD2 (5 bases). Germline lookup yields CDR1 SQVTM and CDR2 ANQGSEA. The CDR3 consists of 15 residues. Trimming cost V 2 bases and J 5 bases, with 17 bases left between them. CDR3 bases: TGCAGCGTTGAACCTACTAGGAGCCAAGTAGATACGCAGTATTTT. Its protein product is CSVEPTRSQVDTQYF.

The rearrangement links TRBV28 to TRBJ2-1; D perhaps matches TRBD2 (7 bases). The germline CDR1 and CDR2 sequences are MDHEN and SYDVKM. Trimming pared 2 bases from V and 16 bases from J, leaving 15 bases between. The CDR3 consists of 12 residues. The CDR3 loop reads CASSLKGGARFF. In nucleotides, the CDR3 is TGTGCCAGCAGTTTAAAAGGGGGGGCTCGCTTCTTC.

Only a few counts were recorded for this clone. The chain is built from TRBV6-1 and TRBJ1-2; no clear D. Germline CDR1 and CDR2: MNHNS and SASEGT. V lost 3 bases, J lost 7 bases, and 18 bases lay in between. The CDR3 totals 15 residues. The CDR3 loop is CASSDFGLSEGGYTF. CDR3 DNA sequence: TGTGCCAGCAGTGATTTCGGACTCTCAGAGGGTGGCTACACCTTC.

This chain uses TRBV13 with TRBJ2-7, with D possibly matching TRBD1 (6 bases). From germline, CDR1 is PRHDT and CDR2 FYEKMQ (reference sequence). The CDR3 sequence is 14 residues long. V lost 0 bases, J lost 2 bases, and 8 bases lay in between. CDR3 sequence reads: CASSLGRQAYEQYF. The DNA of the CDR3 is TGTGCCAGCAGCTTAGGCCGACAGGCCTACGAGCAGTACTTC.

In DNA form, the CDR3 reads TGTGCCAGCAGCTTCGGGTGGTCGTCACCCCTCCACTTT. Translation: CASSFGWSSPLHF. The chain links TRBV5-6 to TRBJ1-6; no definite D call. Germline V gene sequence: CDR1 SGHDT, CDR2 YYEEEE. The CDR3 totals 13 residues. V lost 2 bases to trimming and J lost 10 bases, with 10 bases between them. The full variable domain, in which reference TRBV5-6 and TRBJ1-6 provide the parts outside the CDR3, is DAGVTQSPTHLIKTRGQQVTLRCSPKSGHDTVSWYQQALGQGPQFIFQYYEEEERQRGNFPDRFSGHQFPNYSSELNVNALLLGDSALYLCASSFGWSSPLHFGNGTRLTVT.

V is TRBV30 and J is TRBJ1-4; D may be TRBD1 (6 bases). The CDR3 spans 16 residues. V gave up 1 base and J gave up 8 bases, with 20 bases separating them. The germline V gene encodes CDR1 GTSNPN and CDR2 SVGIG (reference sequence). The CDR3 loop is CAWSGELVRTAEKLFF. Written as DNA, the CDR3 is TGTGCCTGGAGTGGGGAGCTGGTGAGGACAGCCGAAAAACTGTTTTTT.

This clone was counted only a few times. The chain combines TRBV5-6 with TRBJ2-4; D call uncertain. V dropped 1 base and J dropped 2 bases, with 10 bases sitting between them. This CDR3 is built from 15 residues. The germline V gene encodes CDR1 SGHDT and CDR2 YYEEEE. CDR3 loop: CASSLYGATKNIQYF. The DNA of the CDR3 is TGTGCCAGCAGCTTGTACGGAGCTACCAAAAACATTCAGTACTTC.

The V and J genes are TRBV7-2 and TRBJ2-1, with 12 nucleotides matching TRBD2. The CDR3 runs to 17 residues. V gave up 1 base and J gave up 4 bases; unmatched junction bases: 5. Germline V gene data show CDR1 as SGHTA and CDR2 as FQGNSA. This CDR3 reads CASSLDRLAGAYNEQFF. The CDR3 DNA reads as TGTGCCAGCAGCTTAGATCGACTAGCGGGGGCGTACAATGAGCAGTTCTTC. The whole variable domain, filled in from reference TRBV7-2 and TRBJ2-1, reads GAGVSQSPSNKVTEKGKDVELRCDPISGHTALYWYRQSLGQGLEFLIYFQGNSAPDKSGLPSDRFSAERTGGSVSTLTIQRTQQEDSAVYLCASSLDRLAGAYNEQFFGPGTRLTVL.

The chain recombines TRBV4-3 with TRBJ1-6; D possibly corresponds to TRBD1 (5 bases). The V and J ends lost 3 bases and 10 bases respectively, with 19 bases between them. Germline loops: CDR1 LGHNA, CDR2 YSLEER. The length of the CDR3 is 16 residues. The CDR3 DNA reads as TGCGCCAGCAGCCAGGGGCTAACGGTCACGGACTCACCCCTCCACTTT. Protein product: CASSQGLTVTDSPLHF.